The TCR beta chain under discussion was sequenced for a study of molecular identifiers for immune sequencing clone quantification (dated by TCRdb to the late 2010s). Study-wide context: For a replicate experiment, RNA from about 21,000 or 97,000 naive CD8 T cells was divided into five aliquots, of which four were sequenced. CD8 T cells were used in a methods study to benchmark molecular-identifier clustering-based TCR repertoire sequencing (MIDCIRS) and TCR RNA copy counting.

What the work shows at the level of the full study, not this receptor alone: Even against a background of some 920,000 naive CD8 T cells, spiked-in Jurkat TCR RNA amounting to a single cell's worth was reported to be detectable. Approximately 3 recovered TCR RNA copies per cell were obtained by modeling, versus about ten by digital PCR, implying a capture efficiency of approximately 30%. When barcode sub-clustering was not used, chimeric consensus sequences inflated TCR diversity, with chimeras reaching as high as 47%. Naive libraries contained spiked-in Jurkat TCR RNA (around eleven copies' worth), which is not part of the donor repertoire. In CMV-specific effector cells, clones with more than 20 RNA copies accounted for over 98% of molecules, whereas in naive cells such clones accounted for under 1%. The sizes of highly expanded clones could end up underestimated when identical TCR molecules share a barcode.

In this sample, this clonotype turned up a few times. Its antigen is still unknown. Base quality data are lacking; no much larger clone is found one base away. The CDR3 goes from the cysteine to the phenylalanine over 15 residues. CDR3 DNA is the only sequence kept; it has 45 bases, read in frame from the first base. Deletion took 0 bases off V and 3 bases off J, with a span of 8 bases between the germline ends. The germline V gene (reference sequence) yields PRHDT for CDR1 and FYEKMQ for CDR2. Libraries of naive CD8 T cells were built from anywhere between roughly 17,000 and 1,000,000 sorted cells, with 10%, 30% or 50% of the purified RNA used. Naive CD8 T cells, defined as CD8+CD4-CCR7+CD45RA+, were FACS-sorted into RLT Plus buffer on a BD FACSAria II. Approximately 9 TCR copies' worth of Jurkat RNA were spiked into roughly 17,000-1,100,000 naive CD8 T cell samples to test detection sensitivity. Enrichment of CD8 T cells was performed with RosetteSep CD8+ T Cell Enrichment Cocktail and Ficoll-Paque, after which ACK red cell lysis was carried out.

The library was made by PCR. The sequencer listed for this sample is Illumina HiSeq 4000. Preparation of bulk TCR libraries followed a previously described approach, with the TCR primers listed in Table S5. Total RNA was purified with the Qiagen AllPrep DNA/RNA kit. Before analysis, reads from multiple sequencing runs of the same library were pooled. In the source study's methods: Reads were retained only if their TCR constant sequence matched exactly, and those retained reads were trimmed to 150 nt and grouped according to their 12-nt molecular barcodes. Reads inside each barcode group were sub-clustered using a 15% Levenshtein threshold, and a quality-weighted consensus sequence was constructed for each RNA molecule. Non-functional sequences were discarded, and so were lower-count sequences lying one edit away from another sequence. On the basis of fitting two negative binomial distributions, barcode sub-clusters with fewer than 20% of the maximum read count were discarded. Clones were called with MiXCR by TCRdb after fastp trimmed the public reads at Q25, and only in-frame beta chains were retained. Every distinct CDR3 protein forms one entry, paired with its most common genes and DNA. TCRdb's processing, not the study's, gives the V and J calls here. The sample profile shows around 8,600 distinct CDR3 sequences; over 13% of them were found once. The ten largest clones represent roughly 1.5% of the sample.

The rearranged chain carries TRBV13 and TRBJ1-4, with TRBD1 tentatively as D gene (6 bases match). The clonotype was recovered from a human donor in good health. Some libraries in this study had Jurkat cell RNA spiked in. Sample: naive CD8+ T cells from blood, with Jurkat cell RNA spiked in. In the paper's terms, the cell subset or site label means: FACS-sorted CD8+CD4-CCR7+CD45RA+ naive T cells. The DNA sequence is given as TGTGCCAGCAGCTTAGGAGGGGGACCTAATGAAAAACTGTTTTTT. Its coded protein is CASSLGGGPNEKLFF.